Listed below are T cell receptor beta chains from one sample, sequenced in a study of blood T cell repertoires in COVID-19. Sequencing was performed with immunoSEQ multiplex PCR; in TCRdb, only in-frame clones are kept and a portion is missing. The sample gives 30,000 or so clones, about nine tenths of which show up once; about 24% is in the top ten. Sequenced material: peripheral blood. The receptors were sampled from a human donor with active COVID-19. The donor label of this sample is uncertain. CDR3s include the opening cysteine and the closing phenylalanine or tryptophan. The D gene is left open where the match is weak. Where a row states a size, it is once, few, many or the class of an expanded clone; other rows omit it.

v_gene	j_gene	d_gene	abundance	CDR3nt	CDR3aa
TRBV7-3	TRBJ2-4	NA	NA	TGTGCCAGCAGCTTAGGTGGCACGGGGACCAAAAACATTCAGTACTTC	CASSLGGTGTKNIQYF
TRBV9	TRBJ2-1	NA	NA	TGTGCCAGCAGCGCCGACAGCAACTCCTACAATGAGCAGTTCTTC	CASSADSNSYNEQFF
TRBV28	TRBJ1-5	NA	NA	TGTGCCAGTACGACAGGCAATCAGCCCCAGCATTTT	CASTTGNQPQHF
TRBV7-9	TRBJ1-1	NA	few	TGTGCCAGCAGCTTAGATATGAACACTGAAGCTTTCTTT	CASSLDMNTEAFF
TRBV11-3	TRBJ2-1	TRBD2	NA	TGTGCCAGCAGCTTAGATCACGCTAGCGGGAGCCCCAATGAGCAGTTCTTC	CASSLDHASGSPNEQFF
TRBV2	TRBJ1-5	TRBD1	NA	TGTGCCAGCAGTCCAGAAGGGGGCAACGTCCAGCCCCAGCATTTT	CASSPEGGNVQPQHF
TRBV7-8	TRBJ2-1	TRBD2	NA	TGTGCCAGCAGCTCCGGACTAGCGGGGGGGCCGATAAACAATGAGCAGTTCTTC	CASSSGLAGGPINNEQFF
TRBV28	TRBJ2-5	TRBD2	NA	TGTGCCAGCAGTCCCCGGGGGGGACTATCAGAGACCCAGTACTTC	CASSPRGGLSETQYF
TRBV7-9	TRBJ2-3	TRBD2	NA	TGTGCCAGCAGCTCCGGGGGACTACCGGAGGCTACGCAGTATTTT	CASSSGGLPEATQYF
TRBV5-8	TRBJ2-3	TRBD1	NA	TGTGCCAGCAGGTTCGGACAGGGAACAGATACGCAGTATTTT	CASRFGQGTDTQYF
TRBV19	TRBJ1-4	TRBD1	NA	TGTGCCAGTAGTACCCGACAGGGGATAGGTGAAAAACTGTTTTTT	CASSTRQGIGEKLFF
TRBV10-2	TRBJ1-2	NA	NA	TGCGCCAGCAGTGTCCAGGAGAGGGAGGGGTCCATTGGCTACACCTTC	CASSVQEREGSIGYTF
TRBV10-3	TRBJ2-5	TRBD1	NA	TGTGCCATCAGTGAACAGGGGGCTCAAGAGACCCAGTACTTC	CAISEQGAQETQYF
TRBV11-3	TRBJ1-1	NA	NA	TGTGCCAGCAGCCGGACAGTGAACACTGAAGCTTTCTTT	CASSRTVNTEAFF
TRBV28	TRBJ2-7	NA	NA	TGTGCCAGCAGTCCCAGGACAGTCTCCTACGAGCAGTACTTC	CASSPRTVSYEQYF
TRBV29-1	TRBJ2-1	NA	NA	TGCAGCGTTGAAGAGGTGACATCCTACAATGAGCAGTTCTTC	CSVEEVTSYNEQFF
TRBV19	TRBJ2-7	NA	NA	TGTGCCAGTAGTTTTACGGGAGAGACCTACGAGCAGTACTTC	CASSFTGETYEQYF
TRBV3-1/TRBV3-2	TRBJ1-4	TRBD1	NA	TGTGCCAGCGCCGGGGGACAGCCTGCAACTAATGAAAAACTGTTTTTT	CASAGGQPATNEKLFF
TRBV4-1	TRBJ1-2	NA	NA	TGCGCCAGCAGCCAAGTATCAGGGCAGGATGGCTACACCTTC	CASSQVSGQDGYTF
TRBV10-3	TRBJ2-7	TRBD1	NA	TGTGCCAGCGGGACAGGGGGGTACTACGAGCAGTACTTC	CASGTGGYYEQYF
TRBV7-9	TRBJ1-1	TRBD1	medium-sized	TGTGCCAGCAGCACCGGCCTGACAGGGTTGAACTGGATTGAAGCTTTCTTT	CASSTGLTGLNWIEAFF
TRBV30	TRBJ2-5	TRBD2	once	TGTGCCTGGAGTAGGGGACTAGAAGAGACCCAGTACTTC	CAWSRGLEETQYF
TRBV6-2/TRBV6-3	TRBJ2-5	NA	NA	TGTGCCAGCAGCCCTCTTGTCTGGACAGCCGAGACCCAGTACTTC	CASSPLVWTAETQYF
TRBV6-5	TRBJ2-5	NA	NA	TGTGCCAGCAGTTACTCGTCAGGCAGTGGAGAGACCCAGTACTTC	CASSYSSGSGETQYF
TRBV28	TRBJ2-3	NA	NA	TGTGCCAGCAGTTTTCCCGGGACTCTGTCGCACACAGATACGCAGTATTTT	CASSFPGTLSHTDTQYF
TRBV15	TRBJ1-5	NA	NA	TGTGCCACCAGCAGAGGACAGGTCGTTAATCAGCCCCAGCATTTT	CATSRGQVVNQPQHF
TRBV7-9	TRBJ2-3	NA	NA	TGTGCCAGCAGCCAAGCTATGACAGGCACAGATACGCAGTATTTT	CASSQAMTGTDTQYF
TRBV3-1/TRBV3-2	TRBJ2-7	TRBD2	NA	TGTGCCAGCAGCGGGCTAGCGGGGGGACCAACCTACGAGCAGTACTTC	CASSGLAGGPTYEQYF
TRBV5-1	TRBJ2-3	TRBD1	NA	TGCGCCAGCAGCTTGGCGGCGACAGGGGGCGCGGATACGCAGTATTTT	CASSLAATGGADTQYF
TRBV5-4	TRBJ2-1	TRBD2	NA	TGTGCCAGCATCCCGGAGCGGGATGCCTACAATGAGCAGTTCTTC	CASIPERDAYNEQFF
TRBV7-9	TRBJ1-1	NA	NA	TGTGCCAGCAGCTTAGCGGGTGGACAGCTCCTAAACACTGAAGCTTTCTTT	CASSLAGGQLLNTEAFF
TRBV11-1	TRBJ2-3	TRBD2	NA	TGTGCCAGCAGCGGGGTGGGTAGCGGGGGGGCAGATACGCAGTATTTT	CASSGVGSGGADTQYF
TRBV14	TRBJ2-1	NA	NA	TGTGCCAGCAGGAGTACCCGGGAGAGCTACAATGAGCAGTTCTTC	CASRSTRESYNEQFF
TRBV6-6	TRBJ2-4	NA	NA	TGTGCCAGCAGTCGATCGACAGGACCCCTAAAAAACATTCAGTACTTC	CASSRSTGPLKNIQYF
TRBV5-4	TRBJ2-3	NA	once	TGTGCCAGCAGCTTGACAGCCACTAGCACAGATACGCAGTATTTT	CASSLTATSTDTQYF
TRBV7-2	TRBJ2-3	TRBD2	few	TGTGCCAGCAGCTTAGAGACGGGACTAGCATTTCCCCTGGATACGCAGTATTTT	CASSLETGLAFPLDTQYF
TRBV4-2	TRBJ2-5	TRBD2	NA	TGTGCCAGCAGCCAGGACCCGACAGCGGGGGGATACCAAGAGACCCAGTACTTC	CASSQDPTAGGYQETQYF
TRBV28	TRBJ2-3	NA	NA	TGTGCCAGCAGTTGGCCCCGCACAGATACGCAGTATTTT	CASSWPRTDTQYF
TRBV6-5	TRBJ2-6	NA	NA	TGTGCCAGCAGCCAGGACAGCTCTGGGGCCAACGTCCTGACTTTC	CASSQDSSGANVLTF
TRBV7-2	TRBJ2-7	TRBD2	NA	TGTGCCAGCAGCTTCGGCGCTAGCGGGAGTTTCGAGCAGTACTTC	CASSFGASGSFEQYF
TRBV7-9	TRBJ2-2	TRBD1	NA	TGTGCCAGCAGCGTCCGGGACAGGAACACCGGGGAGCTGTTTTTT	CASSVRDRNTGELFF
TRBV11-2	TRBJ1-6	TRBD1	NA	TGTGCCAGCAGCCCCTTCCCCGGACAGGGTAATTCACCCCTCCACTTT	CASSPFPGQGNSPLHF
TRBV7-2	TRBJ2-3	TRBD2	NA	TGTGCCAGCAGCTCCACTAGCGCCGAGGAGGATACGCAGTATTTT	CASSSTSAEEDTQYF
TRBV11-3	TRBJ2-5	NA	NA	TGTGCCAGCAGCTCTTCCCCTTCAGAAGAGACCCAGTACTTC	CASSSSPSEETQYF
TRBV19	TRBJ2-3	NA	few	TGTGCCAGTAGAAACCGGGGCGGGAATACGCAGTATTTT	CASRNRGGNTQYF
TRBV19	TRBJ2-3	TRBD2	NA	TGTGCCAGTCGGACTAGCGGGACAGATACGCAGTATTTT	CASRTSGTDTQYF
TRBV19	TRBJ2-2	NA	NA	TGTGCCAGTAGACCCCAGGGTACCGGGGAGCTGTTTTTT	CASRPQGTGELFF
TRBV3-1/TRBV3-2	TRBJ2-3	TRBD2	NA	TGTGCCAGCAGCCAAGTCGCGGGGGGGCCCGCAGATACGCAGTATTTT	CASSQVAGGPADTQYF
TRBV7-8	TRBJ2-7	TRBD1	NA	TGTGCCAGCAGCTTCCGGACAGGCTCCTACGAGCAGTACTTC	CASSFRTGSYEQYF
TRBV7-9	TRBJ2-5	NA	NA	TGTGCCAGCAGCCCCAGAAGGAGGGAGAGAGAGACCCAGTACTTC	CASSPRRRERETQYF
TRBV19	TRBJ2-2	NA	NA	TGTGCCAGTAAAGTCGAAGCAGGGATATTAACCGGGGAGCTGTTTTTT	CASKVEAGILTGELFF
TRBV7-3	TRBJ2-5	NA	NA	TGTGCCAGCAGCTTAGTCGGAGAGACCCAGTACTTC	CASSLVGETQYF
TRBV6-5	TRBJ1-5	NA	few	TGTGCCAGCAACCCCAGGGCGCAAGGGAATCAGCCCCAGCATTTT	CASNPRAQGNQPQHF
TRBV6-5	TRBJ2-1	TRBD2	once	TGTGCCAGCAGTTACTCGGTTATAGCGGGATACAATGAGCAGTTCTTC	CASSYSVIAGYNEQFF
TRBV6-2/TRBV6-3	TRBJ1-1	NA	NA	TGTGCCAGCAGTTATTCACTACGGGGGAACACTGAAGCTTTCTTT	CASSYSLRGNTEAFF
TRBV19	TRBJ2-7	TRBD2	NA	TGTGCCAGTAGTATCGTCCCACGGGGGAGGGCCGAGCAGTACTTC	CASSIVPRGRAEQYF
TRBV5-6	TRBJ1-2	NA	once	TGTGCCAGCAGCCCTCCCCTCGGGGTGAACTATGGCTACACCTTC	CASSPPLGVNYGYTF
TRBV29-1	TRBJ2-4	NA	medium-sized	TGCAGCGTAATCGAGAGAACCCTAGCCAAAAACATTCAGTACTTC	CSVIERTLAKNIQYF